The entry that follows covers one T cell receptor beta chain sequence. This specimen belongs to a study of T cells in Graves' hyperthyroidism and ophthalmopathy. The CDR3 sequence is 16 residues long. Germline CDR1 SGHKS, CDR2 YYEKEE (reference sequence). The V end lost 4 bases, the J end lost 2 bases, and 19 bases lay between the germline ends. Amplification targeted TCR beta CDR3 regions from RNA transcripts. During a first-round RT-PCR of the TCR CDR3, the HTBI primer set was used. Each CDR3 protein is one row after TCRdb ran MiXCR on the multiplex PCR reads. The table shows about 270,000 distinct CDR3 sequences, with roughly 22% occurring only once.

The source of this sequence is a man aged 30 to 45 with Graves' ophthalmopathy. The chain carries TRBV5-5 and TRBJ2-7, with D maybe TRBD2 (6 bases). Sequenced: blood. The CDR3 nucleotides are TGTGCCAGCAGCAGCTTCCTAGCGAGCCCCGCCTACGAGCAGTACTTC. This codes for CASSSFLASPAYEQYF.